The 11 T cell receptor beta chains given below trace back to one sample, sequenced in a study of blood T cell repertoires in COVID-19 (dated by TCRdb to about 2020). Library method: the immunoSEQ multiplex PCR assay. TCRdb took this table from immuneACCESS and kept in-frame rearrangements with V and J called. Such tables lack part of the clones; where checked against another copy, unresolved V genes explain under half of the gap, and the rest is unexplained. This sample comprises roughly 300,000 clones, around four fifths of them detected only once. Around 10% of the sample belongs to the ten largest clones. The specimen was peripheral blood. Receptors were obtained from a woman aged 50 to 60 who had recovered from COVID-19.

The rearrangement links TRBV30 to TRBJ1-5, with 7 bases that match TRBD1. The junction had 11 bases not matched to a gene; V was cut back by 2 bases and J by 4 bases. Germline V gives CDR1 GTSNPN, CDR2 SVGIG (reference sequence). The CDR3 extends over 16 amino acids. The CDR3 region is CAWSNKKQGKNQPQHF. CDR3 coding DNA: TGTGCCTGGAGTAACAAGAAACAGGGGAAGAATCAGCCCCAGCATTTT.

The V call is TRBV28, the J call TRBJ2-1; TRBD2 matches at 7 bases. The V gene end was trimmed by 2 bases and the J gene end by 6 bases; junction bases not matched to a gene: 7. The CDR3 consists of 15 residues. Germline V gene sequence: CDR1 MDHEN, CDR2 SYDVKM. The CDR3 nucleotides read TGTGCCAGCAGTTTAAGGGAGACGGGAGGCAATGAGCAGTTCTTC. Its protein product is CASSLRETGGNEQFF.

This rearrangement joins TRBV24-1 to TRBJ2-3; 8 bases align to TRBD2. The trim removed 4 bases at V and 0 bases at J, leaving 2 bases unmatched. Germline assignment: CDR1 KGHDR and CDR2 SFDVKD. The CDR3 sequence is 15 residues long. Here the CDR3 reads CATSEAGESTDTQYF. CDR3 sequence (DNA): TGTGCCACCAGTGAAGCGGGGGAGAGCACAGATACGCAGTATTTT.

The chain combines TRBV9 with TRBJ2-5; 7 positions match TRBD1. Trimming removed 3 bases from V and 5 bases from J; junction bases left unmatched: 19. Per the germline V gene, CDR1 is SGDLS and CDR2 is YYNGEE. The CDR3 has 18 residues. CDR3 sequence (DNA): TGTGCCAGCAGCGAGGGGAAGGGGCAGGGGGTCCTTGGGGAGACCCAGTACTTC. It yields the protein CASSEGKGQGVLGETQYF.

This sequence joins TRBV6-2 or TRBV6-3 and TRBJ2-1; 11 bases line up with TRBD2. The CDR3 extends over 15 amino acids. The V gene end was trimmed by 5 bases and the J gene end by 7 bases; junction bases not matched to a gene: 7. CDR1 and CDR2 (germline): MNHEY, SVGEGT. DNA for the CDR3: TGTGCCAGCAGTCGTAGCGGGAGGGCCGGGAATGAGCAGTTCTTC. It encodes CASSRSGRAGNEQFF.

This clone was seen only a few times. The V and J genes are TRBV19 and TRBJ2-2; D may be TRBD2 (6 bases). This CDR3 region has 14 residues. V was trimmed by 0 bases and J by 8 bases, leaving 10 bases between them. From germline, CDR1 is LNHDA and CDR2 SQIVND (reference sequence). The CDR3 is CASSIDRGLGELFF. The CDR3 region has the DNA TGTGCCAGTAGTATAGATCGGGGGTTAGGGGAGCTGTTTTTT.

The V gene is TRBV6-1, the J gene TRBJ2-2; D perhaps matches TRBD1 (6 bases). CDR1 is MNHNS, CDR2 SASEGT, per germline. V lost 3 bases to trimming and J lost 6 bases, with 11 bases between them. This CDR3 is built from 14 residues. The CDR3 region has the DNA TGTGCCAGCAGTGATATAAACAGGGCCGGGGAGCTGTTTTTT. Translation gives CASSDINRAGELFF.

The chain couples TRBV4-3 to TRBJ1-2; a possible D gene is TRBD1 (6 bases). This CDR3 has 15 residues. Trimming shortened V by 0 bases and J by 5 bases, and 13 bases separated the two germline ends. Germline assignment: CDR1 LGHNA and CDR2 YSLEER. The CDR3 protein is CASSQDLLGGYGYTF. The CDR3 DNA reads as TGCGCCAGCAGCCAAGACTTGCTAGGGGGATATGGCTACACCTTC.

V is TRBV28 and J is TRBJ1-1; D remains ambiguous. The V gene lost 5 bases and the J gene lost 1 base, with 14 bases spanning the gap. From germline, CDR1 is MDHEN and CDR2 SYDVKM. The CDR3 extends over 15 amino acids. Written as DNA, the CDR3 is TGTGCCAGCAGTCCCAGTGGGCAACCGAACACTGAAGCTTTCTTT. Translated, it gives CASSPSGQPNTEAFF.

The V gene is TRBV2, the J gene TRBJ2-2; D possibly corresponds to TRBD1 (6 bases). CDR1 is SNHLY and CDR2 is FYNNEI in the germline V gene. V was clipped by 5 bases and J by 4 bases, with 17 bases between them. This CDR3 has 16 amino acids. The CDR3 protein is CASSKDRSWGTGELFF. CDR3 DNA: TGTGCCAGCAGTAAAGACAGGAGTTGGGGCACCGGGGAGCTGTTTTTT.

J is TRBJ2-2 and V is TRBV12-3 or TRBV12-4; TRBD1 is a possible D gene (5 bases). The V end was cut by 6 bases, the J end by 6 bases, with 11 bases between. The CDR3 extends over 13 amino acids. As DNA, the CDR3 is TGTGCCAGCAGGCAGGGTTTTCCCGGGGAGCTGTTTTTT. It translates to CASRQGFPGELFF.